This is a list of T cell receptor beta chains from one sample in a study of blood T cell repertoires in COVID-19. The protocol was immunoSEQ multiplex PCR, while the TCRdb copy is restricted to in-frame clones and leaves out a portion. Of 200,000 or so clones in the sample, around nine tenths were seen once. The specimen sequenced was peripheral blood. The receptor set was obtained from a man aged 55-75 years with acute or convalescent COVID-19. Both conserved end residues are part of each CDR3. Fields, in order: clone size, V gene, CDR3 length, D gene, J gene, CDR3 protein, CDR3 DNA. A D gene is named only where the DNA matches it firmly. Rows give clone size only sometimes, using once, few, many, or a class for an expanded clone.

clone_size: NA
v_call: TRBV6-2/TRBV6-3
cdr3_length: 14
d_call: NA
j_call: TRBJ1-2
cdr3_aa: CASSYAGPLYGYTF
cdr3_nt: TGTGCCAGCAGTTACGCAGGGCCCCTCTATGGCTACACCTTC

clone_size: NA
v_call: TRBV5-5
cdr3_length: 14
d_call: TRBD1
j_call: TRBJ1-1
cdr3_aa: CASSMGTVSSEAFF
cdr3_nt: TGTGCCAGCAGCATGGGGACAGTATCGTCTGAAGCTTTCTTT

clone_size: NA
v_call: TRBV2
cdr3_length: 15
d_call: TRBD1
j_call: TRBJ2-5
cdr3_aa: CASPRGGQGVETQYF
cdr3_nt: TGTGCCAGCCCGAGGGGGGGACAGGGGGTAGAGACCCAGTACTTC

clone_size: few
v_call: TRBV7-3
cdr3_length: 15
d_call: TRBD2
j_call: TRBJ2-1
cdr3_aa: CASRDLAGGYNEQFF
cdr3_nt: TGTGCCAGCAGAGATCTAGCGGGGGGCTACAATGAGCAGTTCTTC

clone_size: NA
v_call: TRBV24-1
cdr3_length: 14
d_call: NA
j_call: TRBJ1-2
cdr3_aa: CATSEPGFNYGYTF
cdr3_nt: TGTGCCACCAGTGAACCAGGGTTCAACTATGGCTACACCTTC

clone_size: NA
v_call: TRBV5-6
cdr3_length: 14
d_call: TRBD2
j_call: TRBJ2-1
cdr3_aa: CASSTWGRDNEQFF
cdr3_nt: TGTGCCAGCAGCACCTGGGGGAGGGACAATGAGCAGTTCTTC

clone_size: NA
v_call: TRBV2
cdr3_length: 16
d_call: TRBD1
j_call: TRBJ1-5
cdr3_aa: CASSEGQPGQGQPQHF
cdr3_nt: TGTGCCAGCAGTGAAGGGCAACCGGGACAGGGCCAGCCCCAGCATTTT

clone_size: NA
v_call: TRBV5-1
cdr3_length: 15
d_call: NA
j_call: TRBJ2-2
cdr3_aa: CASSLVRGDTGELFF
cdr3_nt: TGCGCCAGCAGCTTGGTCAGGGGGGACACCGGGGAGCTGTTTTTT

clone_size: NA
v_call: TRBV6-5
cdr3_length: 11
d_call: TRBD1
j_call: TRBJ2-3
cdr3_aa: CASKGANTQYF
cdr3_nt: TGTGCCAGCAAGGGGGCGAATACGCAGTATTTT

clone_size: once
v_call: TRBV27
cdr3_length: 14
d_call: NA
j_call: TRBJ1-1
cdr3_aa: CASSLVFRDTEAFF
cdr3_nt: TGTGCCAGCAGTTTGGTGTTTCGGGACACTGAAGCTTTCTTT

clone_size: NA
v_call: TRBV5-1
cdr3_length: 15
d_call: TRBD1
j_call: TRBJ1-2
cdr3_aa: CASSLEMTGGYGYTF
cdr3_nt: TGCGCCAGCAGCTTGGAGATGACAGGGGGCTATGGCTACACCTTC

clone_size: NA
v_call: TRBV25-1
cdr3_length: 15
d_call: TRBD2
j_call: TRBJ2-2
cdr3_aa: CASSFREGSAGELFF
cdr3_nt: TGTGCCAGCAGTTTCCGGGAGGGGTCCGCCGGGGAGCTGTTTTTT

clone_size: NA
v_call: TRBV18
cdr3_length: 15
d_call: NA
j_call: TRBJ1-4
cdr3_aa: CASSPQGRSNEKLFF
cdr3_nt: TGTGCCAGCTCACCGCAAGGGAGGAGCAATGAAAAACTGTTTTTT

clone_size: NA
v_call: TRBV10-1
cdr3_length: 16
d_call: TRBD1
j_call: TRBJ1-4
cdr3_aa: CASSEPRQGTNEKLFF
cdr3_nt: TGCGCCAGCAGTGAGCCGAGACAGGGCACTAATGAAAAACTGTTTTTT

clone_size: once
v_call: TRBV2
cdr3_length: 14
d_call: TRBD1
j_call: TRBJ2-3
cdr3_aa: CASNDRGRADTQYF
cdr3_nt: TGTGCCAGCAACGACAGGGGGCGTGCAGATACGCAGTATTTT

clone_size: NA
v_call: TRBV30
cdr3_length: 13
d_call: NA
j_call: TRBJ1-2
cdr3_aa: CAWNAGTMEGYTF
cdr3_nt: TGTGCCTGGAATGCCGGGACAATGGAAGGCTACACCTTC

clone_size: once
v_call: TRBV29-1
cdr3_length: 16
d_call: TRBD2
j_call: TRBJ2-1
cdr3_aa: CSVEPHKRGAKGAQFF
cdr3_nt: TGCAGCGTTGAACCCCACAAGCGGGGAGCTAAAGGGGCGCAGTTCTTC

clone_size: NA
v_call: TRBV9
cdr3_length: 18
d_call: TRBD1
j_call: TRBJ1-2
cdr3_aa: CASSAGDLGTAVNYGYTF
cdr3_nt: TGTGCCAGCAGCGCGGGGGACCTTGGGACAGCAGTTAACTATGGCTACACCTTC

clone_size: once
v_call: TRBV6-5
cdr3_length: 14
d_call: NA
j_call: TRBJ1-2
cdr3_aa: CASIIGGTSYGYTF
cdr3_nt: TGTGCCAGCATCATTGGGGGGACCAGCTATGGCTACACCTTC

clone_size: NA
v_call: TRBV24-1
cdr3_length: 18
d_call: TRBD1
j_call: TRBJ2-7
cdr3_aa: CATSDLRRRRQGSYEQYF
cdr3_nt: TGTGCCACCAGTGATTTAAGGAGGAGAAGACAGGGGAGCTACGAGCAGTACTTC

clone_size: NA
v_call: TRBV6-1
cdr3_length: 15
d_call: NA
j_call: TRBJ1-5
cdr3_aa: CASTPQVEGVKPQHF
cdr3_nt: TGTGCCAGCACCCCCCAAGTAGAAGGGGTTAAGCCCCAGCATTTT

clone_size: NA
v_call: TRBV5-1
cdr3_length: 12
d_call: NA
j_call: TRBJ1-1
cdr3_aa: CASSLVAGEAFF
cdr3_nt: TGCGCCAGCAGCTTGGTCGCCGGGGAAGCTTTCTTT

clone_size: NA
v_call: TRBV7-8
cdr3_length: 13
d_call: TRBD2
j_call: TRBJ2-3
cdr3_aa: CASSLSSGGVEYF
cdr3_nt: TGTGCCAGCAGCTTATCTAGCGGGGGGGTGGAGTATTTT

clone_size: NA
v_call: TRBV2
cdr3_length: 15
d_call: NA
j_call: TRBJ1-2
cdr3_aa: CASSTPRGARYGYTF
cdr3_nt: TGTGCCAGCAGCACCCCCAGGGGAGCTAGGTATGGCTACACCTTC

clone_size: NA
v_call: TRBV7-6
cdr3_length: 16
d_call: TRBD2
j_call: TRBJ2-3
cdr3_aa: CASSYGTSGGADTQYF
cdr3_nt: TGTGCCAGCAGCTACGGGACTAGCGGGGGGGCAGATACGCAGTATTTT

clone_size: NA
v_call: TRBV6-5
cdr3_length: 16
d_call: TRBD2
j_call: TRBJ2-7
cdr3_aa: CASSYSSLGGVYEQYF
cdr3_nt: TGTGCCAGCAGTTACTCATCTTTGGGAGGGGTCTACGAGCAGTACTTC

clone_size: NA
v_call: TRBV24-1
cdr3_length: 12
d_call: NA
j_call: TRBJ1-1
cdr3_aa: CATSDLAGKAFF
cdr3_nt: TGTGCCACCAGTGATTTAGCGGGGAAAGCTTTCTTT

clone_size: NA
v_call: TRBV15
cdr3_length: 16
d_call: NA
j_call: TRBJ1-4
cdr3_aa: CATSREGVGGDEKLFF
cdr3_nt: TGTGCCACCAGCAGAGAGGGTGTTGGGGGGGATGAAAAACTGTTTTTT

clone_size: NA
v_call: TRBV29-1
cdr3_length: 17
d_call: TRBD2
j_call: TRBJ2-3
cdr3_aa: CSVEDPTSGGAGDTQYF
cdr3_nt: TGCAGCGTTGAAGATCCGACTAGCGGGGGGGCTGGAGATACGCAGTATTTT

clone_size: once
v_call: TRBV13
cdr3_length: 17
d_call: TRBD2
j_call: TRBJ2-3
cdr3_aa: CASSLAPPSGVTDTQYF
cdr3_nt: TGTGCCAGCAGCTTAGCTCCCCCTAGCGGGGTCACAGATACGCAGTATTTT

clone_size: NA
v_call: TRBV14
cdr3_length: 13
d_call: NA
j_call: TRBJ2-3
cdr3_aa: CASSQDPGSEQYF
cdr3_nt: TGTGCCAGCAGCCAAGATCCGGGTTCGGAGCAGTATTTT

clone_size: NA
v_call: TRBV3-1/TRBV3-2
cdr3_length: 16
d_call: TRBD2
j_call: TRBJ2-3
cdr3_aa: CASSPLGGGSTDTQYF
cdr3_nt: TGTGCCAGCAGCCCCTTGGGGGGGGGTTCCACAGATACGCAGTATTTT

clone_size: once
v_call: TRBV28
cdr3_length: 15
d_call: NA
j_call: TRBJ2-5
cdr3_aa: CASSPGLQSKETQYF
cdr3_nt: TGTGCCAGCAGTCCCGGACTCCAATCGAAAGAGACCCAGTACTTC

clone_size: NA
v_call: TRBV6-6
cdr3_length: 12
d_call: NA
j_call: TRBJ2-3
cdr3_aa: CASGGSTDTQYF
cdr3_nt: TGTGCCAGCGGGGGGAGCACAGATACGCAGTATTTT

clone_size: NA
v_call: TRBV13
cdr3_length: 15
d_call: NA
j_call: TRBJ1-2
cdr3_aa: CASSRRTGGNYGYTF
cdr3_nt: TGTGCCAGCAGCCGACGGACGGGAGGTAACTATGGCTACACCTTC

clone_size: NA
v_call: TRBV6-5
cdr3_length: 12
d_call: NA
j_call: TRBJ1-1
cdr3_aa: CASSYSGAEAFF
cdr3_nt: TGTGCCAGCAGTTACTCGGGGGCAGAAGCTTTCTTT

clone_size: NA
v_call: TRBV10-2
cdr3_length: 14
d_call: TRBD1
j_call: TRBJ2-7
cdr3_aa: CASRVGQGSYEQYF
cdr3_nt: TGCGCCAGCAGGGTAGGACAGGGTTCCTACGAGCAGTACTTC

clone_size: NA
v_call: TRBV6-5
cdr3_length: 14
d_call: TRBD1
j_call: TRBJ2-7
cdr3_aa: CASSSSGTGLEQYF
cdr3_nt: TGTGCCAGCAGTTCATCCGGGACAGGCCTCGAGCAGTACTTC

clone_size: NA
v_call: TRBV6-4
cdr3_length: 18
d_call: NA
j_call: TRBJ1-2
cdr3_aa: CASSDSGGRGKFDTGYTF
cdr3_nt: TGTGCCAGCAGTGACTCGGGGGGGCGTGGCAAATTCGATACCGGCTACACCTTC

clone_size: NA
v_call: TRBV7-7
cdr3_length: 13
d_call: NA
j_call: TRBJ2-2
cdr3_aa: CASSLGLAGELFF
cdr3_nt: TGTGCCAGCAGCTTAGGTCTCGCCGGGGAGCTGTTTTTT

clone_size: NA
v_call: TRBV7-2
cdr3_length: 14
d_call: NA
j_call: TRBJ1-1
cdr3_aa: CASSLTGLNTEAFF
cdr3_nt: TGTGCCAGCAGCTTAACGGGATTGAACACTGAAGCTTTCTTT

clone_size: NA
v_call: TRBV12-3/TRBV12-4
cdr3_length: 13
d_call: NA
j_call: TRBJ1-1
cdr3_aa: CASRHREGTEAFF
cdr3_nt: TGTGCCAGCAGACACAGGGAGGGCACTGAAGCTTTCTTT

clone_size: NA
v_call: TRBV19
cdr3_length: 14
d_call: TRBD1
j_call: TRBJ2-6
cdr3_aa: CATGQGTGANVLTF
cdr3_nt: TGTGCCACCGGACAGGGGACTGGGGCCAACGTCCTGACTTTC

clone_size: NA
v_call: TRBV3-1/TRBV3-2
cdr3_length: 16
d_call: TRBD1
j_call: TRBJ2-7
cdr3_aa: CASSQDSGQGYYEQYF
cdr3_nt: TGTGCCAGCAGCCAAGATTCGGGACAGGGGTACTACGAGCAGTACTTC

clone_size: NA
v_call: TRBV18
cdr3_length: 16
d_call: TRBD2
j_call: TRBJ2-5
cdr3_aa: CASSPYGGGFGETQYF
cdr3_nt: TGTGCCAGCTCCCCGTATGGCGGGGGATTCGGGGAGACCCAGTACTTC

clone_size: once
v_call: TRBV5-5
cdr3_length: 13
d_call: TRBD1
j_call: TRBJ1-3
cdr3_aa: CASSTGAGNTIYF
cdr3_nt: TGTGCCAGCAGCACAGGGGCTGGAAACACCATATATTTT

clone_size: NA
v_call: TRBV5-4
cdr3_length: 15
d_call: TRBD2
j_call: TRBJ2-5
cdr3_aa: CASSLSGGRQETQYF
cdr3_nt: TGTGCCAGCAGCTTGAGCGGGGGCCGTCAAGAGACCCAGTACTTC

clone_size: NA
v_call: TRBV30
cdr3_length: 14
d_call: TRBD1
j_call: TRBJ1-1
cdr3_aa: CAWKGDRGATEAFF
cdr3_nt: TGTGCCTGGAAAGGAGACAGGGGAGCCACTGAAGCTTTCTTT

clone_size: NA
v_call: TRBV5-8
cdr3_length: 15
d_call: NA
j_call: TRBJ2-1
cdr3_aa: CASSVQGTPYNEQFF
cdr3_nt: TGTGCCAGCAGCGTTCAGGGGACCCCCTACAATGAGCAGTTCTTC

clone_size: NA
v_call: TRBV19
cdr3_length: 15
d_call: NA
j_call: TRBJ2-1
cdr3_aa: CASTGLGYGNNEQFF
cdr3_nt: TGTGCCAGTACAGGACTCGGTTATGGGAACAATGAGCAGTTCTTC

clone_size: NA
v_call: TRBV18
cdr3_length: 14
d_call: TRBD1
j_call: TRBJ1-1
cdr3_aa: CASFGTGWVTEAFF
cdr3_nt: TGTGCCAGCTTTGGGACAGGGTGGGTCACTGAAGCTTTCTTT

clone_size: NA
v_call: TRBV19
cdr3_length: 18
d_call: TRBD2
j_call: TRBJ2-2
cdr3_aa: CASSRLAGALPNTGELFF
cdr3_nt: TGTGCCAGTAGTAGACTAGCGGGGGCCCTTCCGAACACCGGGGAGCTGTTTTTT

clone_size: NA
v_call: TRBV7-2
cdr3_length: 14
d_call: NA
j_call: TRBJ1-1
cdr3_aa: CASSSGQAHTEAFF
cdr3_nt: TGTGCCAGCAGCTCCGGACAAGCCCACACTGAAGCTTTCTTT

clone_size: NA
v_call: TRBV5-1
cdr3_length: 15
d_call: NA
j_call: TRBJ1-2
cdr3_aa: CASSKQALTGYGYTF
cdr3_nt: TGCGCCAGCAGCAAGCAAGCCCTCACGGGCTATGGCTACACCTTC

clone_size: NA
v_call: TRBV29-1
cdr3_length: 13
d_call: NA
j_call: TRBJ1-2
cdr3_aa: CSVDRAAEDGYTF
cdr3_nt: TGCAGCGTTGACAGGGCCGCGGAAGATGGCTACACCTTC

clone_size: NA
v_call: TRBV9
cdr3_length: 17
d_call: TRBD2
j_call: TRBJ2-1
cdr3_aa: CASSVGRRGGPSNEQFF
cdr3_nt: TGTGCCAGCAGCGTAGGACGACGCGGGGGGCCCTCTAATGAGCAGTTCTTC

clone_size: NA
v_call: TRBV19
cdr3_length: 15
d_call: NA
j_call: TRBJ2-4
cdr3_aa: CASSSTTRAKNIQYF
cdr3_nt: TGTGCCAGTAGCTCGACTACGCGCGCCAAAAACATTCAGTACTTC